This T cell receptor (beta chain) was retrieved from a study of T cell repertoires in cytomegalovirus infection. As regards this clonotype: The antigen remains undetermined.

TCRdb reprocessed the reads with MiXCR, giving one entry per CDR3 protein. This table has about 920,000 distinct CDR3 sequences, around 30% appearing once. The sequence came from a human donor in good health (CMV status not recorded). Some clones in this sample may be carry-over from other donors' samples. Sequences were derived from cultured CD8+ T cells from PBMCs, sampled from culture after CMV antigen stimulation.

CDR3 amino acids: CASSLQGTTDTQYF. CDR3 coding DNA: TGTGCCAGCAGCCTACAGGGAACCACAGATACGCAGTATTTT. The chain links TRBV28 to TRBJ2-3, with TRBD1 as a possible D gene (6 bases). Deletions cut 6 bases from V and 2 bases from J, with 12 bases between. CDR3 size: 14 residues. Germline V gene data show CDR1 as MDHEN and CDR2 as SYDVKM.